These 6 T cell receptor beta chains share one sample of origin, sequenced in a study of blood T cell repertoires in COVID-19. The protocol was immunoSEQ multiplex PCR, while the TCRdb copy is restricted to in-frame clones and leaves out a portion. The data contain 150,000 to 200,000 clones, 70% to 85% of them singletons. The sequenced sample was peripheral blood. The receptors here all came from a woman of 80 years or more with acute or convalescent COVID-19.

The chain combines TRBV3-1 (or the pseudogene TRBV3-2) with TRBJ2-1, with D maybe TRBD2 (5 bases). The CDR3 consists of 17 residues. Trimming removed 1 base at V and 7 bases at J, with 20 bases between. Germline-derived CDR1 and CDR2 are LGHDT and YNNKEL (reference sequence). DNA for the CDR3: TGTGCCAGCAGCCAAGCATCCCGGGATCCCTTGGGGAATGAGCAGTTCTTC. Protein: CASSQASRDPLGNEQFF.

The V and J genes are TRBV30 and TRBJ1-6; TRBD1 agrees at 8 bases. CDR1 GTSNPN and CDR2 SVGIG come from the germline V gene (reference sequence). The CDR3 runs 17 residues. V lost 3 bases and J lost 9; bases outside the gene matches: 16. The chain's CDR3 is CAWSPLLATGGFSPLHF. Written as DNA, the CDR3 is TGTGCCTGGAGCCCCCTCCTGGCAACAGGGGGTTTTTCACCCCTCCACTTT.

The chain recombines TRBV4-2 with TRBJ1-5; D is perhaps TRBD1 (5 bases). The CDR3 loop spans 14 amino acids. V lost 3 bases to trimming and J lost 5 bases, with 11 bases between them. Germline CDR1 and CDR2: LGHNA and YNFKEQ. The CDR3 coding sequence is TGTGCCAGCAGCCACCAGGGATCGGATCAGCCCCAGCATTTT. This translates into CASSHQGSDQPQHF.

This clone was picked up one time. V is TRBV7-7 and J is TRBJ2-1, with a weak D call TRBD1 (6 bases). The CDR3 sequence is 14 residues long. The V end lost 0 bases, the J end lost 6 bases, and 9 bases lay between the germline ends. Germline V gene lookup returns CDR1 SSHAT and CDR2 FNYEAQ (reference sequence). The CDR3, as DNA: TGTGCCAGCAGCTTAGCGGGGGCGAGCAATGAGCAGTTCTTC. This codes for CASSLAGASNEQFF.

The J gene is TRBJ2-1, the V gene TRBV14; the D is unclear. Trimming pared 4 bases from V and 9 bases from J, leaving 13 bases between. The CDR3 sequence is 13 residues long. The germline V gene encodes CDR1 SGHDN and CDR2 FVKESK. The DNA of the CDR3 is TGTGCCAGCAGCCCCCTAGTTCAGCGTGAGCAGTTCTTC. The encoded protein is CASSPLVQREQFF.

The V gene is TRBV18, the J gene TRBJ2-1, with 8 positions matching TRBD2. The V segment lost 3 bases and the J segment 2 bases; nucleotides outside the gene matches: 3. CDR1 is KGHSH, CDR2 LQKENI, per germline. The CDR3 has 15 residues. The CDR3 nucleotides are TGTGCCAGCTCACCCGGACTAGCCCCCTACAATGAGCAGTTCTTC. This gives the protein CASSPGLAPYNEQFF.